This entry describes one T cell receptor beta chain. This sample was included in a study of T cell clones after liver transplantation. Whole-study context: Samples came pre-transplant, pre-randomization before withdrawal, and post-randomization after withdrawal ended.

After removal of 4 bases from V and 2 bases from J, the junction contained 10 bases not matched to a gene. The CDR3 extends over 16 amino acids. In germline, CDR1 is SGHRS, CDR2 YFSETQ. Assay used: immunoSEQ multiplex PCR; TCRdb lists only in-frame clones, some missing. This sample carries 85,000 to 130,000 clones, about 81% of them seen once, and the ten largest clones take around 0.97%. Sorting of unstimulated PBMCs yielded separate CD3+CD4+ and CD3+CD8+ fractions. Material: CD4+ T cells from blood, obtained before liver transplant. The chain uses TRBV5-1 and TRBJ2-3, with TRBD2 matching over 7 bases. This receptor was obtained from a human donor who received a liver transplant. CDR3 sequence reads: CASSPWSAGSTDTQYF. The DNA for the CDR3 is TGCGCCAGCAGCCCCTGGTCAGCGGGGTCCACAGATACGCAGTATTTT.